Below are 18 T cell receptor beta chains sequenced from a single sample in a study of T cell responses to AZD1222 COVID-19 vaccine (dated by TCRdb to the early 2020s). Library creation used the immunoSEQ multiplex PCR assay. The clones in this table, taken by TCRdb from immuneACCESS, are in-frame only. Not every clone is retained; where verified, under half of the shortfall comes from an unresolved V gene, and the cause of the rest is unknown. For this sample there are some 150,000 clones; around 88% appear just once. The ten largest clones capture around 2.1% of the sample. Reading the label with the study, this specimen's time point is: baseline before first vaccination. The specimen comprised peripheral blood, sampled on day 0 of AZD1222 vaccination. All receptors derive from an adult in good health.

V is TRBV5-1 and J is TRBJ2-3; possibly TRBD1 for D (6 bases). Germline loops: CDR1 SGHRS, CDR2 YFSETQ. V was pared by 4 bases and J by 5 bases, with 14 bases between. The CDR3 runs 14 residues. CDR3 DNA sequence: TGCGCCAGCAGCGTGGCAGGGGTTGGAGATACGCAGTATTTT. Its protein product is CASSVAGVGDTQYF.

The chain couples TRBV9 to TRBJ2-1, with D perhaps TRBD1 (5 bases). Trimming removed 4 bases from V and 1 base from J, with 15 bases in between. The CDR3 is 16 amino acids. The germline gives CDR1 SGDLS, CDR2 YYNGEE. For the CDR3, the DNA is TGTGCCAGCAGCAAACAGGACCCCGGATCCTACAATGAGCAGTTCTTC. It specifies CASSKQDPGSYNEQFF. The full variable domain, rest sourced from reference TRBV9 and TRBJ2-1, is DSGVTQTPKHLITATGQRVTLRCSPRSGDLSVYWYQQSLDQGLQFLIQYYNGEERAKGNILERFSAQQFPDLHSELNLSSLELGDSALYFCASSKQDPGSYNEQFFGPGTRLTVL.

This clone appeared a few times. This chain connects TRBV5-6 to TRBJ1-3; 7 bases fit TRBD1. CDR3 length equals 16 residues. V gave up 3 bases and J gave up 2 bases; unmatched junction bases: 8. The germline CDR1 and CDR2 sequences are SGHDT and YYEEEE. The CDR3 bases are TGTGCCAGCAGCTACCCGCCGGGACAGCCTGGAAACACCATATATTTT. Protein product: CASSYPPGQPGNTIYF.

The chain links TRBV28 to TRBJ1-6; maybe TRBD1 (6 bases). The germline CDR1 and CDR2 sequences are MDHEN and SYDVKM. This CDR3 is built from 14 residues. V lost 5 bases to trimming and J lost 9 bases, with 14 bases between them. The CDR3 nucleotides read TGTGCCAGCAGTCCACAGGGTCGGGTTTCACCCCTCCACTTT. Its translation is CASSPQGRVSPLHF.

The chain carries TRBV11-2 and TRBJ1-1; perhaps TRBD1 as D (5 bases). CDR3 length: 12 residues. Trimming left V 2 bases short and J 6 bases short, with 7 bases between. Germline assignment: CDR1 SGHAT and CDR2 FQNNGV. CDR3 region: CASSLTGAEAFF. DNA of the CDR3: TGTGCCAGCAGCTTAACAGGAGCTGAAGCTTTCTTT.

The chain recombines TRBV7-2 with TRBJ2-1; the match to TRBD1 covers 9 bases. The CDR3 extends over 15 amino acids. Germline-derived CDR1 and CDR2 are SGHTA and FQGNSA. V gave up 4 bases and J gave up 8 bases; unmatched junction bases: 9. CDR3 nucleotides: TGTGCCAGCAGCTCAACCGGGACAGGGCGTCATGAGCAGTTCTTC. It translates to CASSSTGTGRHEQFF. Drawing the rest from reference TRBV7-2 and TRBJ2-1, the complete variable domain is GAGVSQSPSNKVTEKGKDVELRCDPISGHTALYWYRQSLGQGLEFLIYFQGNSAPDKSGLPSDRFSAERTGGSVSTLTIQRTQQEDSAVYLCASSSTGTGRHEQFFGPGTRLTVL.

Remarks on this clone: One end of the junction varies from germline; a read error may be responsible. The rearrangement uses TRBV12-5 and TRBJ1-2; D ambiguous. The CDR3 extends over 13 amino acids. Germline V lookup: CDR1 LGHNT, CDR2 FRNRAP. The CDR3 region is CASGLVLGSSDAF. In DNA, the CDR3 is TGTGCTAGTGGTTTGGTACTGGGATCCTCGGACGCCTTC.

The CDR3 nucleotides read TGTGCCAGCAGCTTGGGGGGGCGCCAGGGAGGAGAAAAACTGTTTTTT. This translates into CASSLGGRQGGEKLFF. V usage is TRBV5-5 and J usage is TRBJ1-4; D is perhaps TRBD1 (6 bases). Per germline, CDR1 SGHKS and CDR2 YYEKEE (reference sequence). The V end was cut by 0 bases, the J end by 8 bases, with 17 bases between. The CDR3 spans 16 residues.

V gene TRBV3-1 (or the pseudogene TRBV3-2) combines with J gene TRBJ1-1; 8 positions match TRBD1. Trimming removed 5 bases from V and 2 bases from J; junction bases left unmatched: 7. The CDR3 covers 15 residues. The germline gives CDR1 LGHDT, CDR2 YNNKEL (reference sequence). Here the CDR3 DNA reads TGTGCCAGCAGCTCCGGGGGACAGGCTAACACTGAAGCTTTCTTT. Its protein product is CASSSGGQANTEAFF.

The genes are TRBV7-2 and TRBJ2-7; weak D call: TRBD2 (5 bases). Per the germline V gene, CDR1 is SGHTA and CDR2 is FQGNSA. V dropped 5 bases and J dropped 0 bases, with 14 bases sitting between them. CDR3 size: 15 residues. CDR3 DNA: TGTGCCAGCAGCCTCACTTTCGCGGGCTCCTACGAGCAGTACTTC. Residues: CASSLTFAGSYEQYF.

The V and J genes are TRBV11-2 and TRBJ1-3; D is ambiguous. V was pared by 6 bases and J by 2 bases, with 17 bases between. The CDR3 consists of 16 residues. Germline V lookup: CDR1 SGHAT, CDR2 FQNNGV. CDR3 loop: CASSRGPTSAGNTIYF. The CDR3 nucleotides read TGTGCCAGCAGTCGAGGGCCGACGTCGGCTGGAAACACCATATATTTT.

The V gene is TRBV6-1, the J gene TRBJ2-1; D call uncertain. The CDR3 runs to 14 residues. The V end lost 1 base, the J end lost 0 bases, and 4 bases lay between the germline ends. The germline CDR1 and CDR2 sequences are MNHNS and SASEGT. This CDR3 is CASSEGFSYNEQFF. The DNA of the CDR3 is TGTGCCAGCAGTGAAGGGTTCTCCTACAATGAGCAGTTCTTC.

This chain links TRBV11-2 with TRBJ2-2; D might be TRBD2 (5 bases). Germline values: CDR1 SGHAT, CDR2 FQNNGV. V was clipped by 4 bases and J by 0 bases, with 12 bases between them. The CDR3 extends over 16 amino acids. In DNA, the CDR3 is TGTGCCAGCAGCTCCGTCGGGGTAGCGAACACCGGGGAGCTGTTTTTT. Its protein product is CASSSVGVANTGELFF. The full variable domain, its missing parts supplied by reference TRBV11-2 and TRBJ2-2, is EAGVAQSPRYKIIEKRQSVAFWCNPISGHATLYWYQQILGQGPKLLIQFQNNGVVDDSQLPKDRFSAERLKGVDSTLKIQPAKLEDSAVYLCASSSVGVANTGELFFGEGSRLTVL.

This clone is a singleton in its sample. This chain uses TRBV6-1 with TRBJ1-2; D possibly corresponds to TRBD1 (6 bases). Germline CDR1 is MNHNS and CDR2 is SASEGT. The CDR3 runs to 15 residues. V gave up 2 bases and J gave up 4 bases, with 14 bases separating them. The CDR3 region has the DNA TGTGCCAGCAGTGAACGGCCAGGGGTCATCTATGGCTACACCTTC. Translated: CASSERPGVIYGYTF.

This clone showed up just once. The chain uses TRBV7-3 and TRBJ1-6; D gene uncertain. Trimming stripped 8 bases from V and 1 base from J, with 6 bases between. Per germline, CDR1 SGHTA and CDR2 FQGTGA. CDR3 size: 13 residues. CDR3 sequence (DNA): TGTGCCAGCGCGGGTTCCTATAATTCACCCCTCCACTTT. Its translation is CASAGSYNSPLHF. Looking up the rest from reference TRBV7-3 and TRBJ1-6 gives the full variable domain: GAGVSQTPSNKVTEKGKYVELRCDPISGHTALYWYRQSLGQGPEFLIYFQGTGAADDSGLPNDRFFAVRPEGSVSTLKIQRTERGDSAVYLCASAGSYNSPLHFGNGTRLTVT.

The chain combines TRBV9 with TRBJ2-5, with 7 bases fitting TRBD2. CDR3 length equals 14 residues. The V gene end was trimmed by 1 base and the J gene end by 5 bases; junction bases not matched to a gene: 5. Per germline, CDR1 SGDLS and CDR2 YYNGEE. The CDR3 here is CASSVTGGWETQYF. The CDR3 DNA reads as TGTGCCAGCAGCGTAACGGGAGGATGGGAGACCCAGTACTTC.

In this sample, this clone turned up once. The chain has TRBV7-2 and TRBJ1-5, with a weak D call TRBD1 (5 bases). V was cut by 0 bases and J by 4 bases, with 10 bases left in between. This CDR3 comprises 15 residues. From germline, CDR1 is SGHTA and CDR2 FQGNSA. CDR3 residues: CASSLAGQGNQPQHF. The CDR3 nucleotides are TGTGCCAGCAGCTTAGCTGGTCAGGGAAATCAGCCCCAGCATTTT.

The chain is built from TRBV9 and TRBJ2-2; 7 bases are a match to TRBD1. The CDR3 sequence is 14 residues long. V shed 0 bases and J 6 bases; nucleotides not matched to a gene: 2. Per the germline V gene, CDR1 is SGDLS and CDR2 is YYNGEE. The CDR3 DNA sequence: TGTGCCAGCAGCGTAGGACAGGGCCCCGGGGAGCTGTTTTTT. It yields the protein CASSVGQGPGELFF.